This TCR beta chain was captured in a study of blood T cell repertoires in COVID-19. This clone has only a few counts. The CDR3 extends over 14 amino acids. Unmatched junction bases numbered 10, after V lost 5 bases and J lost 7 bases. The germline V gene has CDR1 SGHVS and CDR2 FQNEAQ. TCRdb's copy holds only in-frame clones and misses some; the assay was immunoSEQ multiplex PCR. The sample yields a few hundred thousand clones, 75% to 90% seen once. The sequence was obtained from a man in his forties or fifties with acute or convalescent COVID-19. This chain joins TRBV7-8 and TRBJ2-7; 8 nucleotides match TRBD1. The material sequenced was peripheral blood. The CDR3 DNA is TGTGCCAGCAGCGCACGACAGGGGATCGGGGAGCAGTACTTC. Translating it yields CASSARQGIGEQYF.